This T cell receptor beta chain was sequenced in a study of control samples from healthy donors and cancer patients. Germline CDR1 reads SGHNT; CDR2 reads YENEEA. CDR3 length equals 13 residues. With 5 bases removed from V and 1 base from J, the gap between germline ends came to 9 bases. Generated by immunoSEQ multiplex PCR, the TCRdb table keeps only in-frame clones and is missing some. The sample has about 150,000 clones; under 95% are singletons. The chain recombines TRBV11-3 with TRBJ2-7; D perhaps matches TRBD1 (6 bases). The clonotype comes from a man in his late teens or twenties in good health. The sample was blood. The CDR3 DNA follows: TGTGCCAGCAGCGGCAGGGGATCCTACGAGCAGTACTTC. Its protein is CASSGRGSYEQYF. Supplemented by reference TRBV11-3 and TRBJ2-7, the full variable domain reads EAGVVQSPRYKIIEKKQPVAFWCNPISGHNTLYWYLQNLGQGPELLIRYENEEAVDDSQLPKDRFSAERLKGVDSTLKIQPAELGDSAVYLCASSGRGSYEQYFGPGTRLTVT.